This note documents a single T cell receptor (beta chain) sequence. This clone's antigen is unknown. The input lacks base qualities; no much larger clone sits a single base away. This record belongs to a study of hypomethylating agent response in myelodysplastic syndrome (TCRdb year 2021). Background on the whole study: The hypomethylating agent given was azacitidine in about 70% of the 11 patients and decitabine in 3 of 11 patients. The most frequent mutation was TET2, found in 5 of 11 patients. Response was defined as complete response or hematologic improvement, and any patient who met neither criterion was considered a non-responder. Six patients responded with complete response or hematologic improvement, and about five patients were non-responders. Patients had a mean age of about 76 +/- 6.4 years, and a diploid cytogenetic profile was the most common. The cohort included fewer than ten male and 2 female myelodysplastic syndrome patients. Beyond this particular receptor, the publication reports: Novel clonotypes were found to emerge more often in responders, whereas more contracted clonotypes were observed in non-responders after treatment. The cohort was small, with only 11 patients analyzed. The healthy control donors were not matched in age to the MDS patients, and this mismatch could have affected the comparison between MDS and healthy donors. After treatment with a hypomethylating agent, no significant changes in richness, rarefaction diversity or clonality were seen, whether all patients were considered together or each response group separately. The shared GLIPH2 clusters might recognize novel MDS antigens, but this possibility was not confirmed and requires experimental validation.

Bulk bone marrow was analyzed without sorting T-cell subsets. Immunosequencing of the TCR beta CDR3 regions was performed on bone marrow from approximately eleven myelodysplastic syndrome patients before and after hypomethylating agent therapy. Each patient contributed a baseline bone marrow plus two to three bone marrows at different post-treatment timepoints for longitudinal repertoire tracking. Genomic DNA was isolated from whole bone marrow, and DNA quality was assessed with TapeStation, NanoDrop OneC and PicoGreen assays. Libraries came from the immunoSEQ multiplex PCR assay. Survey resolution was used, with two replicates of about 200 ng each, totaling approximately 400 ng of DNA per sample. Rearranged TCRB sequences in genomic DNA were detected with the hsTCRB kit, which uses multiplex PCR primers directed at V and J genes. To amplify the CDR3 region, the first PCR ran for 31 cycles with the QIAGEN Multiplex PCR Kit. A second PCR of 7 to 8 cycles attached sample barcodes and Illumina adapters to each replicate. Pooled libraries were quantified with a QuantStudio 6 and the KAPA library quantification kit. About 16 pM of pooled libraries went onto an Illumina MiSeq for sequencing, using single-end reads of 156 cycles plus an index read of 15 cycles. The original methods were these. Of 150,000 to 200,000 unique clonotypes, 1.5% to 2% were flagged by VDJdb annotation as previously reported viral-epitope-specific clonotypes. The immunoSEQ Data Assistant and immunoSEQ Analyzer turned the raw reads into TCRB repertoires that were normalized and annotated. BioAnalyzer and version 0.6.5 of the immunarch R package were the tools used for clonotype analysis. Before richness was estimated, every repertoire was downsampled to match the clone count of the smallest repertoire. Clonotypes were categorized as expanded, contracted or novel by Fisher's exact tests, where a novel clonotype had zero frequency before treatment. GLIPH2 clustered significantly changed CDR3 beta sequences using simulation_depth=1000 and kmer_min_depth=3, excluding CDR3s shorter than five residues. TCRdb took this table from immuneACCESS and kept in-frame rearrangements with V and J called. Such tables lack part of the clones; where checked against another copy, unresolved V genes explain under half of the gap, and the rest is unexplained. The DNA gave D and trimming, while V, J and clone size come from that table. The sample table contains around 5,700 clones; only one count was recorded for 85% to 90% of them. The biggest ten clones account for about 10% of the sample.

Its CDR3 holds 13 amino acids, cysteine through phenylalanine. Only the CDR3 portion is preserved as DNA: 39 bases, with reading frame beginning at the first base. V and J lose 0 bases and 11 bases, and a span of 14 bases separates them. For CDR1 and CDR2, the germline V gene (reference sequence) lists SGHNT and YYREEE. The clonotype was recovered from a human donor with myelodysplastic syndrome. The specimen comprised bone marrow, sampled before or after starting hypomethylating agent treatment for myelodysplastic syndrome (not recorded which). Rearrangement joined TRBV5-4 to TRBJ1-1; a tentative D match to TRBD1 spans 6 bases. Read as DNA, the sequence is TGTGCCAGCAGCTTGGAACGTCGGGGGCAGGCTTTCTTT. The resulting protein is CASSLERRGQAFF.